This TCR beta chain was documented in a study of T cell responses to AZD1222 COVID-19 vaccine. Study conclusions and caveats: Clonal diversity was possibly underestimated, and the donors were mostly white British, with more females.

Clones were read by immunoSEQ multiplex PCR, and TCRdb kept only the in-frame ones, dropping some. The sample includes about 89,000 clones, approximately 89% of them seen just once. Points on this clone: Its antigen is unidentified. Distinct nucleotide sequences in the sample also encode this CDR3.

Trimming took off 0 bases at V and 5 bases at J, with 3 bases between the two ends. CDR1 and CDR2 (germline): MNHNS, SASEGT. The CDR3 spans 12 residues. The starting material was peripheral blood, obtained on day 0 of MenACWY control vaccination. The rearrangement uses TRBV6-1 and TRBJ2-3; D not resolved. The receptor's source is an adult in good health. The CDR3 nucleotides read TGTGCCAGCAGTGAAGCTTTAGATACGCAGTATTTT. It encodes CASSEALDTQYF.